These T cell receptor beta chains were read from a single sample in a study of identical twins. From the 5' RACE reads, TCRdb called clonotypes with MiXCR, one entry per CDR3 protein. The table has 650,000 to 800,000 distinct CDR3 sequences, more than 6.5% seen once; the top ten hold around 0.98%. This sample also appeared in a second study, on yellow fever vaccine responses in identical twins.

Specimen: PBMCs. Every receptor here comes from a woman between 18 and 29 years old in good health. Both conserved end residues are trimmed from each CDR3. Clone size is given for some rows only: seen once, a few or many times, or a class if the clone is expanded.

J gene,V gene,clone size,CDR3 protein
TRBJ2-7,TRBV18,many,ASSPPGVVYEQY
TRBJ2-7,TRBV6-5,NA,ASSYSIRTTSYEQY
TRBJ2-1,TRBV7-2,few,ASSLGPGQGSNSYNEQF
TRBJ2-6,TRBV5-4,few,ASSLSQGWWMSGANVLT
TRBJ2-1,TRBV20-1,many,SASDRGNEQF
TRBJ2-7,TRBV27,NA,ASSFHFSSTSYEQY
TRBJ1-5,TRBV18,few,ASSPGTDVNQPQH
TRBJ1-2,TRBV5-1,many,ASSLVGAGTIYGYT
TRBJ2-4,TRBV5-1,NA,ASSLGFRTSGSIAKNIQY
TRBJ1-1,TRBV6-1,few,ASSEIVYEAF
TRBJ2-5,TRBV15,NA,ATSGVPETQY
TRBJ2-1,TRBV5-6,many,ASSLKGANNEQF
TRBJ2-7,TRBV12-3/TRBV12-4,NA,ANSIGRLEQY
TRBJ2-3,TRBV7-2,many,ASSLELWAWY
TRBJ2-1,TRBV29-1,NA,SVTLLRATNNEQF
TRBJ2-5,TRBV14,many,ASSQDKRESPGQEKETQY
TRBJ2-2,TRBV4-2,few,ASSQESGANTGELF
TRBJ1-1,TRBV27,few,ASSLWKGADEAF
TRBJ2-5,TRBV4-1,NA,ASSSTSGASQETQY
TRBJ2-5,TRBV20-1,NA,SAMEREETQY
TRBJ2-1,TRBV3-1,NA,ASSQPNRTSGTNEQF
TRBJ1-2,TRBV10-3,many,AISDTGGESYGYT
TRBJ2-7,TRBV5-1,many,ASSLGGTELYEQY
TRBJ2-5,TRBV12-3/TRBV12-4,NA,ASSDGLAVETQY
TRBJ2-5,TRBV5-1,many,ASTSNLERGGTRTQY
TRBJ2-3,TRBV5-1,many,ASSLDRTRDTQY
TRBJ1-2,TRBV25-1,many,ASSERVAGNHGYT
TRBJ1-6,TRBV12-3/TRBV12-4,many,ASSGVRENSPLH
TRBJ2-5,TRBV5-1,few,ASSWNRDRGQTQY
TRBJ2-3,TRBV13,NA,ASSIDRTDTQY
TRBJ2-2,TRBV7-6,few,ASSLAAQGYTGELF
TRBJ2-5,TRBV12-3/TRBV12-4,few,ASSRQLPQETQY
TRBJ2-7,TRBV5-8,NA,ASSLFDSYEQY
TRBJ2-7,TRBV15,NA,ATSRDVGSNEQY
TRBJ2-2,TRBV20-1,once,SAGEAKGSSGELF
TRBJ2-7,TRBV12-3/TRBV12-4,few,ASSFLRDNEQY
TRBJ2-2,TRBV10-3,NA,AISEFTGGTGELF
TRBJ2-7,TRBV5-1,NA,ASSTGQTNEQY
TRBJ2-7,TRBV29-1,few,SVEAGGIFEQY
TRBJ2-1,TRBV14,few,ASSQEGVSGGVEGLDSYNEQF
TRBJ2-1,TRBV4-1,few,ASSQDSLANEQF
TRBJ2-3,TRBV5-6,many,ASSSTHTDTQY
TRBJ2-7,TRBV20-1,few,SAVAYEQY
TRBJ1-2,TRBV7-9,many,ASSFRGGYT
TRBJ2-2,TRBV4-2,many,ASSQETLAGTNTGELF
TRBJ2-5,TRBV11-2,few,ASSLDPKQIAD
TRBJ2-3,TRBV4-2,many,ASSQVTASPTDTQY
TRBJ2-2,TRBV7-9,many,ASSLVPGELF
TRBJ2-2,TRBV7-8,many,ASSLELAGHGELF
TRBJ2-4,TRBV7-9,few,ASSLGVRALAKNIQY
TRBJ2-2,TRBV7-3,NA,ASSSRGGGQGKDRELF
TRBJ2-7,TRBV27,few,ATGSSYEQY
TRBJ2-6,TRBV6-2/TRBV6-3,few,ASSYRRRDVVSGANVLT
TRBJ2-2,TRBV5-1,many,ASNAAGANTGELF
TRBJ2-2,TRBV20-1,many,SAPTDGANTGELF
TRBJ1-3,TRBV29-1,few,SVERGNTIY
TRBJ2-3,TRBV24-1,few,ATSDPVAGDTDTQY
TRBJ1-5,TRBV20-1,NA,SAREEQGKPQH
TRBJ2-5,TRBV5-1,NA,ASSISGGSQETQY
TRBJ2-5,TRBV5-1,many,ASSFRDSKETQY